This TCR beta chain is from a study of blood T cell repertoires in COVID-19. Original processing methods: Quantification of nucleated cells was approximated via reference gene primer amplification. Sequenced by immunoSEQ multiplex PCR; TCRdb stores in-frame clones only, minus some. The V and J calls and clone size are taken from that table; D and trimming were inferred from the DNA. The sample consists of about 190,000 clones, roughly 80% of them appearing once. CDR3 length equals 13 residues. Germline V lookup: CDR1 KGHSH, CDR2 LQKENI. V was trimmed by 2 bases and J by 6 bases, leaving 5 bases between them.

Sequences were obtained from peripheral blood. The chain combines TRBV18 with TRBJ1-6; no firm D call. The origin of this receptor is a woman aged 45-60 years with acute or convalescent COVID-19. The CDR3 coding sequence is TGTGCCAGCTCACCAGACTTTAATTCACCCCTCCACTTT. Its translation is CASSPDFNSPLHF.